This passage covers 31 T cell receptor beta chains from one sample sequenced in a study of blood T cell repertoires in COVID-19. Produced via immunoSEQ multiplex PCR; TCRdb's table is partial and in-frame only. The sample lists 70,000 to 75,000 clones, around 80% occurring once. Sequencing was done on a sample of peripheral blood. Every receptor here comes from a man aged 55 to 70 with active or convalescent COVID-19.

The rearrangement links TRBV7-6 to TRBJ1-1; perhaps TRBD1 as D (6 bases). There are 13 residues in the CDR3. V dropped 5 bases and J dropped 8 bases, with 15 bases sitting between them. CDR1 is SGHVS and CDR2 is FNYEAQ in the germline V gene. The DNA for the CDR3 is TGTGCCAGCAGCCCACGCCTTACAGGGGAAGCTTTCTTT. This sequence encodes CASSPRLTGEAFF.

This clone was seen a single time. The chain has TRBV3-1 (or the pseudogene TRBV3-2) and TRBJ2-7; TRBD2 matches at 8 bases. The J segment lost 2 bases and the V segment lost 4 bases, leaving 4 bases of the junction unmatched. CDR3 size: 14 residues. Germline assignment: CDR1 LGHDT and CDR2 YNNKEL (reference sequence). CDR3 nucleotides: TGTGCCAGCAGCCCCCTGCGGGGGGCCTACGAGCAGTACTTC. Translated: CASSPLRGAYEQYF.

About this clone itself: The sample holds other DNA sequences that translate to the same CDR3. The V gene is TRBV5-1, the J gene TRBJ2-2; 8 bases are a match to TRBD2. Germline V gene data show CDR1 as SGHRS and CDR2 as YFSETQ. The CDR3 totals 16 residues. J lost 6 bases, V lost 0 bases, and 7 bases had no gene match. CDR3 DNA: TGCGCCAGCAGCTTGGATGTGGCGGGGGGTGCCGGGGAGCTGTTTTTT. The encoded protein is CASSLDVAGGAGELFF.

The chain combines TRBV30 with TRBJ1-2; D may be TRBD1 (5 bases). This CDR3 spans 12 amino acids. Trimming took 5 bases from V and 1 from J, leaving 8 bases between them. Germline loops: CDR1 GTSNPN, CDR2 SVGIG (reference sequence). This CDR3 reads CAWRDSNYGYTF. CDR3 coding DNA: TGTGCCTGGCGCGACAGTAACTATGGCTACACCTTC.

The rearrangement joins TRBV4-3 to TRBJ1-2; 7 bases fit TRBD1. The CDR3 is 14 residues long. Germline V gene lookup returns CDR1 LGHNA and CDR2 YSLEER. The ends lost 6 bases at V and 4 bases at J; junction bases unmatched: 8. CDR3 sequence: CASSRLGQTYGYTF. DNA for the CDR3: TGCGCCAGCAGTCGGTTGGGACAGACCTATGGCTACACCTTC.

The chain combines TRBV5-8 with TRBJ1-4; D is perhaps TRBD1 (5 bases). The CDR3 has 15 amino acids. Germline CDR1 reads SGHTS; CDR2 reads YDEGEE. V was trimmed by 0 bases and J by 7 bases, leaving 13 bases between them. The CDR3 DNA is TGTGCCAGCAGCTTGGGTCTGGGGCAGGGTGAAAAACTGTTTTTT. This sequence encodes CASSLGLGQGEKLFF.

The J gene is TRBJ1-2, the V gene TRBV19; the match to TRBD1 covers 8 bases. The CDR3 contains 15 residues. Germline loops: CDR1 LNHDA, CDR2 SQIVND (reference sequence). With V trimmed by 5 bases and J by 6 bases, 11 bases remained unmatched. DNA of the CDR3: TGTGCCAGTAGTCCCCACGTGACAGGGGTGGATGGCTACACCTTC. Its protein product is CASSPHVTGVDGYTF.

The rearrangement links TRBV9 to TRBJ1-2; D is possibly TRBD1 (6 bases). Trimming shortened V by 4 bases and J by 4 bases, and 23 bases separated the two germline ends. The CDR3 length is 17 residues. Germline CDR1 reads SGDLS; CDR2 reads YYNGEE. The CDR3: CASSRSRTAASLYGYTF. The CDR3 DNA reads TGTGCCAGCAGCCGCTCCCGGACAGCAGCGTCACTCTATGGCTACACCTTC.

CDR3 sequence: CASRPDSNPHNEQFF. CDR3 in DNA: TGTGCCAGCAGGCCCGACTCCAACCCCCACAATGAGCAGTTCTTC. The V and J genes are TRBV6-6 and TRBJ2-1; no firm D call. This CDR3 comprises 15 residues. Between the trimmed V and J ends, which lost 6 bases and 5 bases, there was a span of 17 bases. In germline, CDR1 is MNHNY, CDR2 SVGAGI (reference sequence).

V is TRBV5-1 and J is TRBJ2-7; 12 positions match TRBD2. This CDR3 contains 15 residues. CDR1 and CDR2 from the germline V gene are SGHRS and YFSETQ. Trimming took 2 bases from V and 4 from J; bases not matched to a gene: 4. Here the CDR3 reads CASSFRTSGKYEQYF. The CDR3 DNA follows: TGCGCCAGCAGCTTTCGGACTAGCGGGAAATACGAGCAGTACTTC.

This clone has just a few counts. The chain uses TRBV19 and TRBJ2-1; D is perhaps TRBD1 (6 bases). The V end lost 1 base, the J end lost 0 bases, and 13 bases lay between the germline ends. CDR1 is LNHDA and CDR2 is SQIVND in the germline V gene (reference sequence). This CDR3 comprises 17 residues. As DNA, the CDR3 is TGTGCCAGTAGTATAGTCTTGACAGGAAACTCCTACAATGAGCAGTTCTTC. Protein: CASSIVLTGNSYNEQFF.

This sequence joins TRBV28 and TRBJ1-1, with no clear D. V gave up 2 bases and J gave up 5 bases, with 24 bases separating them. Germline-derived CDR1 and CDR2 are MDHEN and SYDVKM. CDR3 length: 18 residues. CDR3 in amino acids: CASSLLGMGPFVSTEAFF. CDR3 DNA: TGTGCCAGCAGTTTACTCGGTATGGGCCCTTTTGTGAGTACTGAAGCTTTCTTT.

The rearrangement links TRBV12-5 to TRBJ1-5; D gene unclear. This CDR3 spans 21 amino acids. Trimming stripped 4 bases from V and 0 bases from J, with 28 bases between. CDR1 and CDR2 from the germline V gene are LGHNT and FRNRAP. CDR3 region: CASGCRNSPTKGADSNQPQHF. The CDR3 nucleotides read TGTGCTAGTGGTTGTAGGAACAGTCCGACTAAAGGCGCTGATAGCAATCAGCCCCAGCATTTT.

The CDR3 sequence: CASSRKGDRVRSPLHF. CDR3 nucleotide sequence: TGTGCCAGCAGCAGAAAGGGGGACAGGGTAAGATCACCCCTCCACTTT. The chain couples TRBV21-1 to TRBJ1-6; the D call TRBD1 from the table was never checked on the DNA. TRBV21-1 is marked as a pseudogene. This CDR3 spans 16 amino acids.

J is TRBJ2-7 and V is TRBV6-2 or TRBV6-3; 11 nucleotides align to TRBD2. Germline V lookup: CDR1 MNHEY, CDR2 SVGEGT. The J segment lost 1 base and the V segment lost 5 bases, leaving 4 bases of the junction unmatched. The CDR3 length is 15 residues. CDR3 protein: CASSRLAGLSYEQYF. CDR3 sequence (DNA): TGTGCCAGCAGTAGACTAGCGGGGCTTTCCTACGAGCAGTACTTC.

This rearrangement joins TRBV6-6 to TRBJ1-1, with 9 bases fitting TRBD1. J gave up 4 bases and V 6 bases, and 6 bases lay outside the gene matches. Germline lookup yields CDR1 MNHNY and CDR2 SVGAGI (reference sequence). This CDR3 region has 14 residues. CDR3 sequence reads: CASRGQGPTTEAFF. The CDR3 DNA reads as TGTGCCAGCAGGGGACAGGGCCCTACCACTGAAGCTTTCTTT.

This clone ranks as medium-sized. This chain links TRBV3-1 (or the pseudogene TRBV3-2) with TRBJ1-6; D uncertain. The germline CDR1 and CDR2 sequences are LGHDT and YNNKEL (reference sequence). This CDR3 spans 14 amino acids. Trimming cost V 1 base and J 10 bases, with 11 bases left between them. The CDR3 DNA reads TGTGCCAGCAGCCAAGCCGCTGAGTACTCACCCCTCCACTTT. Encoded protein: CASSQAAEYSPLHF.

This clone was recorded a few times. CDR3 region: CASSQDLTGGLVDTQYF. The CDR3 DNA is TGTGCCAGCAGCCAAGACCTGACTGGAGGGTTAGTAGATACGCAGTATTTT. This chain links TRBV3-1 (or the pseudogene TRBV3-2) with TRBJ2-3, with TRBD2 as a possible D gene (6 bases). This CDR3 region has 17 residues. Germline V gives CDR1 LGHDT, CDR2 YNNKEL (reference sequence). V lost 0 bases to trimming and J lost 5 bases, with 18 bases between them.

The chain uses TRBV12-3 or TRBV12-4 and TRBJ2-1, with 10 bases aligning to TRBD1. CDR3 length: 13 amino acids. V lost 4 bases, J lost 8 bases, and 2 bases stayed unmatched. CDR3 protein: CASSSGTGDEQFF. In nucleotides, the CDR3 is TGTGCCAGCAGTTCCGGGACAGGGGATGAGCAGTTCTTC.

This sequence joins TRBV7-9 and TRBJ1-4, with D possibly TRBD1 on 5 matching bases. In germline, CDR1 is SEHNR, CDR2 FQNEAQ (reference sequence). Trimming pared 2 bases from V and 7 bases from J, leaving 8 bases between. The CDR3 extends over 13 amino acids. Written as DNA, the CDR3 is TGTGCCAGCAGCTTAAGGCAGGGTGAAAAACTGTTTTTT. The encoded protein is CASSLRQGEKLFF.

V is TRBV28 and J is TRBJ1-2; D is possibly TRBD1 (5 bases). V lost 3 bases, J lost 2 bases, and 7 bases lay in between. Germline V gene lookup returns CDR1 MDHEN and CDR2 SYDVKM. The CDR3 contains 13 residues. CDR3 loop: CASSLRTNYGYTF. The DNA of the CDR3 is TGTGCCAGCAGTTTGCGGACAAACTATGGCTACACCTTC.

The chain joins TRBV5-1 to TRBJ2-7; 10 nucleotides agree with TRBD1. The trim removed 0 bases at V and 7 bases at J, leaving 7 bases unmatched. Germline V CDR1 and CDR2: SGHRS, YFSETQ. The CDR3 is made up of 15 amino acids. The CDR3 DNA is TGCGCCAGCAGCTTGGCCGGGACAGGGGAGCGGGAGCAGTACTTC. It codes for CASSLAGTGEREQYF. Full variable domain (outside the CDR3, taken from reference TRBV5-1 and TRBJ2-7): KAGVTQTPRYLIKTRGQQVTLSCSPISGHRSVSWYQQTPGQGLQFLFEYFSETQRNKGNFPGRFSGRQFSNSRSEMNVSTLELGDSALYLCASSLAGTGEREQYFGPGTRLTVT.

This clone was found once. This chain links TRBV11-2 with TRBJ2-2; D gene uncertain. CDR3 length: 14 residues. Trimming left V 8 bases short and J 0 bases short, with 10 bases between. Germline V lookup: CDR1 SGHAT, CDR2 FQNNGV. DNA of the CDR3: TGTGCCAGCGAGTTAGAGACGAACACCGGGGAGCTGTTTTTT. It specifies CASELETNTGELFF.

This clone was observed a handful of times. The chain uses TRBV5-5 and TRBJ2-3; 9 nucleotides agree with TRBD2. Germline-derived CDR1 and CDR2 are SGHKS and YYEKEE (reference sequence). Trimming removed 5 bases from V and 0 bases from J; junction bases left unmatched: 10. The CDR3 sequence is 17 residues long. This CDR3 reads CASRLPSGGPSTDTQYF. CDR3 DNA sequence: TGTGCCAGCAGACTACCCAGCGGGGGGCCTAGCACAGATACGCAGTATTTT.

The chain employs TRBV28 and TRBJ1-2; D unresolved. The CDR3 extends over 12 amino acids. V lost 6 bases to trimming and J lost 2 bases, with 7 bases between them. CDR1 is MDHEN, CDR2 SYDVKM, per germline. CDR3 sequence: CASSQQNYGYTF. The CDR3 coding sequence is TGTGCCAGCAGCCAACAGAACTATGGCTACACCTTC.

This clone was found a few times. The chain uses TRBV7-2 and TRBJ2-1; D is possibly TRBD1 (6 bases). V lost 3 bases to trimming and J lost 8 bases, with 20 bases between them. The germline V gene has CDR1 SGHTA and CDR2 FQGNSA. This CDR3 contains 16 residues. CDR3 DNA sequence: TGTGCCAGCAGCTTGGGGGCTGGACTCCGCTCGGATGAGCAGTTCTTC. This codes for CASSLGAGLRSDEQFF.

CDR3 DNA: TGTGCCACCAGCAGAGATGCTGAGGGCTATGGCTACACCTTC. Its protein is CATSRDAEGYGYTF. The chain carries TRBV15 and TRBJ1-2; D is unresolved. The CDR3 runs 14 residues. V was pared by 0 bases and J by 4 bases, with 9 bases between. From germline, CDR1 is LNHNV and CDR2 YYDKDF (reference sequence).

V usage is TRBV2 and J usage is TRBJ2-4, with TRBD1 identical over 9 bases. The CDR3 runs 15 residues. Trimming removed 1 base from V and 3 bases from J; junction bases left unmatched: 1. CDR1 is SNHLY and CDR2 is FYNNEI in the germline V gene. The CDR3 is CASSEGQGGKNIQYF. In DNA, the CDR3 is TGTGCCAGCAGTGAAGGACAGGGGGGCAAAAACATTCAGTACTTC.

The table lists this clone with a few counts. The chain joins TRBV24-1 to TRBJ2-1, with 8 nucleotides matching TRBD2. This CDR3 spans 14 amino acids. Losses at the gene ends were 8 bases for V and 0 bases for J; bases not matched to a gene: 2. CDR1 KGHDR and CDR2 SFDVKD come from the germline V gene. CDR3 loop: CATTAGGSYNEQFF. In DNA, the CDR3 is TGTGCCACCACGGCGGGGGGCTCCTACAATGAGCAGTTCTTC.

The genes are TRBV30 and TRBJ1-1, with 7 bases lining up with TRBD1. Trimming cost V 0 bases and J 6 bases; bases outside gene matches: 10. The CDR3 has 15 residues. The germline V gene encodes CDR1 GTSNPN and CDR2 SVGIG (reference sequence). In DNA form, the CDR3 reads TGTGCCTGGAGTGTACGGGACAGAAAAGAATCTGAAGCTTTCTTT. Translated: CAWSVRDRKESEAFF.

The V and J genes are TRBV28 and TRBJ1-2; 7 nucleotides agree with TRBD1. Germline CDR1 is MDHEN and CDR2 is SYDVKM. The length of the CDR3 is 14 residues. Germline trimming cut 5 bases from V and 0 bases from J; bases unmatched to any gene: 3. The CDR3 sequence is CASSGTATNYGYTF. The CDR3 coding sequence is TGTGCCAGCAGTGGGACAGCGACTAACTATGGCTACACCTTC.